The 22 T cell receptor beta chains presented below share a single source sample, sequenced in a study of CD8+ T cells in alopecia areata. Following extraction, RNA underwent reverse transcription to cDNA, which served as the sequencing template. Profiled with immunoSEQ multiplex PCR; TCRdb holds only in-frame clones, not every one. The data hold tens of thousands of clones, with just over 45% observed a single time. The treatment is: oral pan-JAK inhibitor, 5-10 mg twice daily. The sample here was CD8+ T cells sorted from blood, taken at approximately week 37, from a patient treated with tofacitinib. The receptors come from a human donor with alopecia areata.

The chain uses TRBV6-5 and TRBJ2-5; 8 bases agree with TRBD1. This CDR3 is 15 amino acids long. The V and J ends lost 5 bases and 5 bases, in that order; junction bases with no gene match: 10. Per the germline V gene, CDR1 is MNHEY and CDR2 is SVGAGI. The CDR3 loop reads CASSIGQGLVETQYF. For the CDR3, the DNA is TGTGCCAGCAGTATTGGACAGGGTCTGGTGGAGACCCAGTACTTC.

The chain links TRBV4-1 to TRBJ2-7; D is undetermined. The CDR3 loop spans 13 amino acids. CDR1 and CDR2 (germline): MGHRA, YSYEKL. Deletions cut 2 bases from V and 5 bases from J, with 10 bases between. CDR3: CASSQRRVDEQYF. CDR3 nucleotides: TGCGCCAGCAGCCAACGGCGAGTCGACGAGCAGTACTTC.

In regard to this clone: A much bigger clone sits one base away, suggesting this may be a read error. V and J are TRBV6-5 and TRBJ2-3; D not certain. The length of the CDR3 is 11 residues. Trimming took off 6 bases at V and 5 bases at J, with 6 bases between the two ends. The V gene's germline CDR1 is MNHEY and CDR2 SVGAGI. The CDR3 loop reads CASSLGDTQYF. The CDR3 nucleotides are TGTGCCAGCAGCCTAGGAGATACGCAGTATTTT.

The gene calls are TRBV29-1 and TRBJ1-1, with 8 nucleotides matching TRBD1. The V gene's germline CDR1 is SQVTM and CDR2 ANQGSEA. With 5 bases clipped from V and 5 bases from J, the junction kept 13 bases outside the gene matches. This CDR3 has 15 amino acids. The CDR3 DNA sequence: TGCAGCGTTCCCAAATTGGGGACAGGAGGTACTGAAGCTTTCTTT. Amino acid sequence: CSVPKLGTGGTEAFF.

V gene TRBV9 combines with J gene TRBJ2-1; D not resolved. Germline V gives CDR1 SGDLS, CDR2 YYNGEE. Trimming shortened V by 5 bases and J by 2 bases, and 5 bases separated the two germline ends. CDR3 size: 12 residues. This CDR3 reads CASSLTYNEQFF. In nucleotides, the CDR3 is TGTGCCAGCAGTCTTACCTACAATGAGCAGTTCTTC. The entire variable domain, with the rest obtained from reference TRBV9 and TRBJ2-1, is as follows: DSGVTQTPKHLITATGQRVTLRCSPRSGDLSVYWYQQSLDQGLQFLIQYYNGEERAKGNILERFSAQQFPDLHSELNLSSLELGDSALYFCASSLTYNEQFFGPGTRLTVL.

This clone was seen a few times. This likely came from a read error, as a far larger clone is one base away. The chain links TRBV5-1 to TRBJ2-1; TRBD2 matches 12 bases. CDR3 size: 16 residues. Germline V gene sequence: CDR1 SGHRS, CDR2 YFSETQ. The chain's CDR3 is CASRLVPSGRGNEQFF. CDR3 in DNA: TGCGCCAGCAGGTTGGTTCCTAGCGGGAGGGGGAATGAGCAGTTCTTC.

A note on this clone: Sequence at one end of the junction differs from germline and may be a read error. The chain employs TRBV6-5 and TRBJ2-7; D uncertain. The CDR3 runs to 13 residues. Germline loops: CDR1 MNHEY, CDR2 SVGAGI. The CDR3 nucleotides are TGTGCCAGCAGTTACTCTGGGCCCTACGAGCAGTATTTC. Its protein product is CASSYSGPYEQYF.

The chain has TRBV7-2 and TRBJ2-7; 11 nucleotides match TRBD2. Germline V lookup: CDR1 SGHTA, CDR2 FQGNSA. The CDR3 runs to 15 residues. V was clipped by 5 bases and J by 3 bases; unmatched bases: 6. The CDR3 region has the DNA TGTGCCAGCAGCATCACTAGCGGGAGAATCTACGAGCAGTACTTC. As protein: CASSITSGRIYEQYF.

The V gene is TRBV7-9, the J gene TRBJ2-7, with D possibly matching TRBD1 (6 bases). Germline CDR1 is SEHNR and CDR2 is FQNEAQ (reference sequence). This CDR3 comprises 13 residues. The ends were cut back, 5 bases at V and 3 bases at J, with 11 bases in the middle. The CDR3: CASSPRQDYEQYF. CDR3 coding DNA: TGTGCCAGCAGCCCACGACAGGACTACGAGCAGTACTTC.

This chain joins TRBV29-1 and TRBJ2-7, with a weak D call TRBD2 (6 bases). Germline lookup yields CDR1 SQVTM and CDR2 ANQGSEA. This CDR3 has 11 amino acids. The V gene lost 3 bases and the J gene lost 6 bases, with 9 bases spanning the gap. CDR3 DNA: TGCAGCGTTGACCGGGGAGGCGAGCAGTACTTC. Protein sequence: CSVDRGGEQYF.

This clone occurred once. The rearrangement uses TRBV19 and TRBJ2-1; TRBD2 matches 10 bases. Trimming cost V 8 bases and J 0 bases; bases outside gene matches: 7. There are 16 residues in the CDR3. Per germline, CDR1 LNHDA and CDR2 SQIVND (reference sequence). CDR3 residues: CASQTGLAYSYNEQFF. CDR3 DNA sequence: TGTGCCAGTCAAACGGGACTAGCGTACTCCTACAATGAGCAGTTCTTC.

This clone was found once. This rearrangement joins TRBV7-8 to TRBJ2-5, with TRBD2 matching over 7 bases. CDR3 length equals 18 residues. Germline V CDR1 and CDR2: SGHVS, FQNEAQ. V was pared by 5 bases and J by 5 bases, with 20 bases of the junction left unmatched. The DNA for the CDR3 is TGTGCCAGCAGCCCAAACAGGCACCCTGGAGCGGGAAAGGAGACCCAGTACTTC. This gives the protein CASSPNRHPGAGKETQYF.

The CDR3 reads CSVVKGYEQYF. In nucleotides, the CDR3 is TGCAGCGTTGTTAAGGGATACGAGCAGTACTTC. This chain uses TRBV29-1 with TRBJ2-7; unclear D gene. V was pared by 4 bases and J by 4 bases, with 8 bases between. CDR1 is SQVTM and CDR2 is ANQGSEA in the germline V gene. The CDR3 has 11 amino acids.

This clone was seen a handful of times. CDR3 DNA sequence: TGTGCCAGCAGCGTAGGGTACGGAACCGGGGAGCTGTTTTTT. It is translated as CASSVGYGTGELFF. The chain joins TRBV9 to TRBJ2-2; no clear D gene. The V end lost 0 bases, the J end lost 5 bases, and 8 bases lay between the germline ends. CDR3 length equals 14 residues. Germline loops: CDR1 SGDLS, CDR2 YYNGEE.

This clone was counted only a few times. This chain connects TRBV29-1 to TRBJ2-5; TRBD2 matches 13 bases. The V and J ends lost 3 bases and 5 bases, in that order; junction bases with no gene match: 21. This CDR3 comprises 20 residues. Germline V CDR1 and CDR2: SQVTM, ANQGSEA. The CDR3 reads CSVDNRVWTSGSGGSETQYF. The DNA for the CDR3 is TGCAGCGTTGACAACCGCGTTTGGACTAGCGGGAGCGGCGGTAGTGAGACCCAGTACTTC.

V and J are TRBV5-1 and TRBJ1-1; D remains ambiguous. V dropped 4 bases and J dropped 0 bases, with 7 bases sitting between them. The CDR3 spans 13 residues. Germline V CDR1 and CDR2: SGHRS, YFSETQ. This CDR3 reads CASSPGMNTEAFF. The DNA for the CDR3 is TGCGCCAGCAGCCCGGGAATGAACACTGAAGCTTTCTTT.

The chain joins TRBV7-2 to TRBJ2-1; D gene unclear. In germline, CDR1 is SGHTA, CDR2 FQGNSA. V was clipped by 3 bases and J by 0 bases, with 6 bases between them. This CDR3 region has 14 residues. As DNA, the CDR3 is TGTGCCAGCAGCTTTTCGGTCTCCTACAATGAGCAGTTCTTC. Protein product: CASSFSVSYNEQFF.

The rearrangement uses TRBV5-4 and TRBJ1-1; unclear D gene. The CDR3 extends over 13 amino acids. The V end lost 4 bases, the J end lost 7 bases, and 14 bases lay between the germline ends. Per the germline V gene, CDR1 is SGHNT and CDR2 is YYREEE (reference sequence). CDR3 DNA sequence: TGTGCCAGCAGCCTATATCCGAGGGTTGAAGCTTTCTTT. Amino acids: CASSLYPRVEAFF.

J is TRBJ2-5 and V is TRBV27; a weak D match, TRBD1 (5 bases). The CDR3 consists of 14 residues. The V end lost 3 bases, the J end lost 4 bases, and 12 bases lay between the germline ends. Germline CDR1 and CDR2: MNHEY and SMNVEV (reference sequence). For the CDR3, the DNA is TGTGCCAGCAGTTTCTTAGGGGCACGAGAGACCCAGTACTTC. Protein product: CASSFLGARETQYF.

The table lists this clone with a few counts. J is TRBJ2-6 and V is TRBV13; D call uncertain. Germline values: CDR1 PRHDT, CDR2 FYEKMQ (reference sequence). Trimming took off 7 bases at V and 1 base at J, with 5 bases between the two ends. There are 13 residues in the CDR3. The chain's CDR3 is CASIESGANVLTF. CDR3 DNA sequence: TGTGCCAGCATCGAATCTGGGGCCAACGTCCTGACTTTC.

This clone came up a few times. The genes are TRBV29-1 and TRBJ2-3; TRBD2 might be the D (6 bases). Between the trimmed V and J ends, which lost 4 bases and 1 base, there was a span of 9 bases. Per the germline V gene, CDR1 is SQVTM and CDR2 is ANQGSEA. The CDR3 is 13 residues long. Here the CDR3 reads CSVARERTDTQYF. As DNA, the CDR3 is TGCAGCGTTGCTCGGGAGCGCACAGATACGCAGTATTTT.

The chain couples TRBV27 to TRBJ2-7; TRBD2 aligns across 10 bases. The trim removed 6 bases at V and 6 bases at J, leaving 8 bases unmatched. The CDR3 extends over 14 amino acids. CDR1 is MNHEY and CDR2 is SMNVEV in the germline V gene (reference sequence). CDR3: CASSLAGGGREQYF. In DNA, the CDR3 is TGTGCCAGCAGCTTAGCGGGAGGAGGGCGCGAGCAGTACTTC.